These 31 T cell receptor beta chains originate from one sample sequenced in a study of PD-L1 blockade in urothelial cancer. Noted time point: pretreatment peripheral blood. Sequenced by immunoSEQ multiplex PCR; TCRdb stores in-frame clones only, minus some. The data hold tens of thousands of clones, with around 81% observed a single time. Material: PBMCs, obtained around atezolizumab (anti-PD-L1) treatment. The source of these receptors is a man between 40 and 49 years old with urothelial cancer.

The chain recombines TRBV19 with TRBJ1-4; TRBD1 aligns across 8 bases. There are 14 residues in the CDR3. Losses at the gene ends were 7 bases for V and 8 bases for J; bases not matched to a gene: 9. From germline, CDR1 is LNHDA and CDR2 SQIVND (reference sequence). The CDR3 protein is CASNFGTGGEKLFF. The CDR3 region has the DNA TGTGCCAGTAATTTTGGGACAGGAGGAGAAAAACTGTTTTTT.

The chain recombines TRBV11-3 with TRBJ2-1; the match to TRBD1 covers 9 bases. Germline V CDR1 and CDR2: SGHNT, YENEEA. The CDR3 length is 15 residues. J lost 5 bases, V lost 5 bases, and 7 bases had no gene match. The CDR3 loop is CASSLGTGINNEQFF. In DNA, the CDR3 is TGTGCCAGCAGCCTAGGGACAGGGATTAACAATGAGCAGTTCTTC.

The CDR3 here is CASSLPRLAGGSTDTQYF. Here the CDR3 DNA reads TGTGCCAGCAGCTTACCCAGACTAGCGGGAGGGAGCACAGATACGCAGTATTTT. V is TRBV11-1 and J is TRBJ2-3; 14 positions match TRBD2. The trim removed 2 bases at V and 0 bases at J, leaving 4 bases unmatched. From germline, CDR1 is SGHAT and CDR2 FQDESV (reference sequence). This CDR3 spans 18 amino acids.

The chain couples TRBV4-3 to TRBJ1-4, with D hard to call. Germline lookup yields CDR1 LGHNA and CDR2 YSLEER. The CDR3 loop spans 16 amino acids. V was shortened by 8 bases and J by 0 bases, with 16 bases between the two germline ends. The CDR3 protein is CASSRAHGATNEKLFF. The CDR3 DNA is TGCGCCAGCTCACGCGCGCATGGAGCAACTAATGAAAAACTGTTTTTT.

The chain couples TRBV30 to TRBJ2-7; a weak D match, TRBD2 (5 bases). The V and J ends lost 0 bases and 3 bases respectively, with 9 bases between them. This CDR3 has 13 residues. Per the germline V gene, CDR1 is GTSNPN and CDR2 is SVGIG (reference sequence). The CDR3 here is CAWSVPGVYEQYF. DNA for the CDR3: TGTGCCTGGAGTGTACCCGGGGTCTACGAGCAGTACTTC.

The chain links TRBV6-6 to TRBJ1-4, with D uncertain. Trimming cost V 2 bases and J 5 bases, with 12 bases left between them. Germline assignment: CDR1 MNHNY and CDR2 SVGAGI (reference sequence). This CDR3 has 15 residues. The DNA for the CDR3 is TGTGCCAGCAGTTACCCGTTGTTTGGCAATGAAAAACTGTTTTTT. It yields the protein CASSYPLFGNEKLFF.

This clone was seen once. The CDR3 bases are TGTGCCATCAGTGAGTCGGGACAGGCGGGCACTGAAGCTTTCTTT. This encodes CAISESGQAGTEAFF. V is TRBV10-3 and J is TRBJ1-1, with TRBD1 matching over 8 bases. Trimming at V came to 0 bases and at J to 4 bases, leaving 4 bases not matched to a gene. The CDR3 contains 15 residues. CDR1 and CDR2 (germline): ENHRY, SYGVKD.

This chain connects TRBV5-4 to TRBJ2-1, with 16 bases aligning to TRBD2. The J segment lost 6 bases and the V segment lost 4 bases, leaving 7 bases of the junction unmatched. Germline loops: CDR1 SGHNT, CDR2 YYREEE (reference sequence). The CDR3 extends over 17 amino acids. CDR3 residues: CASSRGTSGRAFNEQFF. The CDR3, as DNA: TGTGCCAGCAGCCGGGGGACTAGCGGGAGGGCCTTCAATGAGCAGTTCTTC.

J is TRBJ1-3 and V is TRBV25-1, with D hard to call. Germline V gene lookup returns CDR1 MGHDK and CDR2 SYGVNS. V was pared by 4 bases and J by 0 bases, with 10 bases between. The CDR3 is 15 residues long. The CDR3 is CASSVSGNSGNTIYF. The CDR3 DNA follows: TGTGCCAGCAGTGTTAGCGGCAACTCTGGAAACACCATATATTTT.

This clone was seen more than once but under ten times. The CDR3 DNA sequence: TGCGCCAGCAGCTTACCGGGACAGACATATGGCTACACCTTC. Its protein is CASSLPGQTYGYTF. The genes are TRBV5-1 and TRBJ1-2, with 7 bases lining up with TRBD1. With V trimmed by 2 bases and J by 5 bases, 6 bases remained unmatched. This CDR3 has 14 residues. CDR1 is SGHRS and CDR2 is YFSETQ in the germline V gene.

This clone was observed a single time. The chain links TRBV5-5 to TRBJ1-5; D possibly corresponds to TRBD1 (5 bases). Germline CDR1 reads SGHKS; CDR2 reads YYEKEE (reference sequence). Between the trimmed V and J ends, which lost 2 bases and 6 bases, there was a span of 15 bases. This CDR3 has 15 amino acids. The CDR3 coding sequence is TGTGCCAGCAGCTTCTCTGGTCAGGGCAGTCAGCCCCAGCATTTT. It translates to CASSFSGQGSQPQHF.

The CDR3 coding sequence is TGTGCCAGCAGTTTAGGACACTCTGAGCAGCCCCAGCATTTT. Translated: CASSLGHSEQPQHF. This chain uses TRBV28 with TRBJ1-5; D perhaps matches TRBD1 (5 bases). V lost 2 bases to trimming and J lost 7 bases, with 12 bases between them. CDR3 size: 14 residues. Looked up from germline, CDR1 is MDHEN and CDR2 is SYDVKM.

This rearrangement joins TRBV5-1 to TRBJ2-7, with D unresolved. This CDR3 has 15 residues. Germline-derived CDR1 and CDR2 are SGHRS and YFSETQ. The V end was cut by 2 bases, the J end by 0 bases, with 12 bases between. CDR3 DNA: TGCGCCAGCAGCTTAGAGTTTTCGGGCTCCTACGAGCAGTACTTC. Protein: CASSLEFSGSYEQYF. Combining the CDR3 with reference TRBV5-1 and TRBJ2-7 gives the whole variable domain KAGVTQTPRYLIKTRGQQVTLSCSPISGHRSVSWYQQTPGQGLQFLFEYFSETQRNKGNFPGRFSGRQFSNSRSEMNVSTLELGDSALYLCASSLEFSGSYEQYFGPGTRLTVT.

This clone occurred once. The chain links TRBV30 to TRBJ2-2; TRBD2 aligns across 7 bases. The CDR3 has 15 residues. Trimming at V came to 1 base and at J to 7 bases, leaving 9 bases not matched to a gene. CDR1 is GTSNPN, CDR2 SVGIG, per germline (reference sequence). CDR3 amino acids: CAWSGFGGGYGELFF. In nucleotides, the CDR3 is TGTGCCTGGAGTGGGTTCGGGGGAGGGTACGGGGAGCTGTTTTTT.

This clone was detected once. CDR3 loop: CASSLFRAGDSEAFF. Written as DNA, the CDR3 is TGTGCCAGCAGTTTATTCAGGGCAGGGGATTCGGAAGCTTTCTTT. This rearrangement joins TRBV27 to TRBJ1-1, with D maybe TRBD1 (6 bases). Trimming pared 1 base from V and 8 bases from J, leaving 17 bases between. The CDR3 loop spans 15 amino acids. Looked up from germline, CDR1 is MNHEY and CDR2 is SMNVEV (reference sequence).

V usage is TRBV5-5 and J usage is TRBJ1-1, with TRBD1 matching 7 bases. Germline CDR1 and CDR2: SGHKS and YYEKEE (reference sequence). V was pared by 1 base and J by 0 bases, with 0 bases of the junction left unmatched. The CDR3 contains 14 residues. CDR3 sequence: CASSLTGVNTEAFF. In DNA, the CDR3 is TGTGCCAGCAGCTTGACAGGGGTGAACACTGAAGCTTTCTTT.

The chain couples TRBV14 to TRBJ1-1, with D perhaps matching TRBD1 (5 bases). Trimming shortened V by 1 base and J by 1 base, and 10 bases separated the two germline ends. CDR3 length equals 15 residues. CDR1 and CDR2 from the germline V gene are SGHDN and FVKESK. The CDR3 DNA reads as TGTGCCAGCAGCCAAGTCAGGGCGAAGAACACTGAAGCTTTCTTT. Encoded protein: CASSQVRAKNTEAFF. Together with reference TRBV14 and TRBJ1-1, the CDR3 gives the full variable domain: EAGVTQFPSHSVIEKGQTVTLRCDPISGHDNLYWYRRVMGKEIKFLLHFVKESKQDESGMPNNRFLAERTGGTYSTLKVQPAELEDSGVYFCASSQVRAKNTEAFFGQGTRLTVV.

The J gene is TRBJ2-7, the V gene TRBV7-3; D not certain. The CDR3 runs to 15 residues. The V gene lost 1 base and the J gene lost 5 bases, with 15 bases spanning the gap. Germline lookup yields CDR1 SGHTA and CDR2 FQGTGA. CDR3 loop: CASSLIKAAVHEQYF. The CDR3 nucleotides read TGTGCCAGCAGCTTAATAAAGGCGGCAGTCCACGAGCAGTACTTC.

The gene calls are TRBV29-1 and TRBJ2-1, with unresolved D. V lost 6 bases, J lost 10 bases, and 19 bases lay in between. The V gene's germline CDR1 is SQVTM and CDR2 ANQGSEA. This CDR3 is built from 13 residues. The CDR3, as DNA: TGCAGCGTCCTACCCTCCTTATCGGTAGAGCAGTTCTTC. Translating it yields CSVLPSLSVEQFF.

The gene calls are TRBV5-4 and TRBJ2-2; tentative D call: TRBD2 (6 bases). This CDR3 is 15 amino acids long. Trimming took 2 bases from V and 4 from J, leaving 12 bases between them. In germline, CDR1 is SGHNT, CDR2 YYREEE (reference sequence). Written as DNA, the CDR3 is TGTGCCAGCAGCTTAATGGGGAGGAGCACCGGGGAGCTGTTTTTT. Protein product: CASSLMGRSTGELFF.

This clone was seen a few times. This rearrangement joins TRBV7-3 to TRBJ2-2; the D gene is possibly TRBD1 (6 bases). Germline CDR1 and CDR2: SGHTA and FQGTGA. V shed 5 bases and J shed 0 bases, with 10 bases lying between them. This CDR3 is 15 amino acids long. In DNA form, the CDR3 reads TGTGCCAGCAGCCGAGACAGGACGAACACCGGGGAGCTGTTTTTT. Encoded protein: CASSRDRTNTGELFF. Variable domain in full (rest from reference TRBV7-3 and TRBJ2-2): GAGVSQTPSNKVTEKGKYVELRCDPISGHTALYWYRQSLGQGPEFLIYFQGTGAADDSGLPNDRFFAVRPEGSVSTLKIQRTERGDSAVYLCASSRDRTNTGELFFGEGSRLTVL.

This sequence joins TRBV25-1 and TRBJ1-1; a possible D gene is TRBD1 (6 bases). This CDR3 has 13 residues. Deletions cut 5 bases from V and 7 bases from J, with 14 bases between. Looked up from germline, CDR1 is MGHDK and CDR2 is SYGVNS. In nucleotides, the CDR3 is TGTGCCAGCAGTAAACCCGGACAGAGTGAAGCTTTCTTT. Protein: CASSKPGQSEAFF.

As concerns this clone: Sequence at one end of the junction differs from germline and may be a read error. CDR3 coding DNA: TGTGCTAGCAGCTCCACTAGCGGGGACAATGAGCAGTTCTTC. Its translation is CASSSTSGDNEQFF. The rearrangement uses TRBV7-7 and TRBJ2-1; 10 bases map to TRBD2. There are 14 residues in the CDR3. Germline loops: CDR1 SSHAT, CDR2 FNYEAQ (reference sequence). Full variable domain (outside the CDR3, taken from reference TRBV7-7 and TRBJ2-1): GAGVSQSPRYKVTKRGQDVTLRCDPISSHATLYWYQQALGQGPEFLTYFNYEAQPDKSGLPSDRFSAERPEGSISTLTIQRTEQRDSAMYRCASSSTSGDNEQFFGPGTRLTVL.

This chain connects TRBV5-4 to TRBJ2-7, with 9 bases that match TRBD1. The CDR3 length is 13 residues. The germline V gene has CDR1 SGHNT and CDR2 YYREEE (reference sequence). V lost 4 bases, J lost 5 bases, and 4 bases stayed unmatched. In nucleotides, the CDR3 is TGTGCCAGCAGCGGGACAGGGTGGGACGAGCAGTACTTC. Residues: CASSGTGWDEQYF.

The chain combines TRBV6-5 with TRBJ2-7, with TRBD2 as a possible D gene (6 bases). Germline V lookup: CDR1 MNHEY, CDR2 SVGAGI. V lost 10 bases and J lost 0, with 19 bases in between. This CDR3 has 15 amino acids. CDR3 DNA sequence: TGTGCCACCGCCCCTTCGGGAGCCACCTCCTACGAGCAGTACTTC. As protein: CATAPSGATSYEQYF.

CDR3 protein: CASSLAGGRAGELFF. In DNA form, the CDR3 reads TGTGCCAGCAGCTTGGCAGGGGGTCGGGCCGGGGAGCTGTTTTTT. The chain has TRBV5-6 and TRBJ2-2, with TRBD1 matching 7 bases. J was trimmed by 6 bases and V by 0 bases; bases with no gene match: 5. CDR1 is SGHDT, CDR2 YYEEEE, per germline. The CDR3 loop spans 15 amino acids.

V usage is TRBV6-5 and J usage is TRBJ1-5, with D perhaps TRBD1 (6 bases). CDR1 and CDR2 (germline): MNHEY, SVGAGI. Trimming took 4 bases from V and 1 from J, leaving 14 bases between them. This CDR3 comprises 16 residues. DNA of the CDR3: TGTGCCAGCAGTTTCTCTGCCAGGGGAAGCAATCAGCCCCAGCATTTT. The encoded protein is CASSFSARGSNQPQHF.

This clone occurred a few times. The genes are TRBV29-1 and TRBJ2-2; D perhaps matches TRBD2 (6 bases). Germline V gene data show CDR1 as SQVTM and CDR2 as ANQGSEA. V was shortened by 7 bases and J by 5 bases, with 20 bases between the two germline ends. CDR3 length: 15 residues. CDR3 nucleotides: TGCAGCGCCGGTAGCGGACTTTTGAAGACCGGGGAGCTGTTTTTT. As protein: CSAGSGLLKTGELFF.

This clone was recorded once. The chain has TRBV6-1 and TRBJ2-2, with 7 bases matching TRBD1. This CDR3 is 18 amino acids long. Germline loops: CDR1 MNHNS, CDR2 SASEGT. Trimming cost V 4 bases and J 3 bases; bases outside gene matches: 14. This CDR3 is CASSAPTPGTAYTGELFF. The CDR3 nucleotides read TGTGCCAGCAGTGCCCCGACCCCCGGGACAGCGTACACCGGGGAGCTGTTTTTT.

The V and J genes are TRBV6-6 and TRBJ2-1; perhaps TRBD1 as D (6 bases). V was trimmed by 5 bases and J by 7 bases, leaving 15 bases between them. CDR1 and CDR2 from the germline V gene are MNHNY and SVGAGI (reference sequence). The CDR3 consists of 14 residues. The CDR3 DNA reads as TGTGCCAGCAGTCCCAGGGGATCGAGGAATGAGCAGTTCTTC. It codes for CASSPRGSRNEQFF.

The V call is TRBV11-2, the J call TRBJ2-2; D ambiguous. V lost 3 bases, J lost 4 bases, and 9 bases lay in between. Germline CDR1 SGHAT, CDR2 FQNNGV. The CDR3 contains 14 residues. CDR3 bases: TGTGCCAGCAGCTTTAAGACGGGCACCGGGGAGCTGTTTTTT. Amino acids: CASSFKTGTGELFF.